This TCR beta chain comes out of a study of Ad26.COV2.S vaccination and SARS-CoV-2 variants. The wider study: Of the COV1001 trial arms, the Ad26.COV2.S arm included the donor.

Data came from immunoSEQ multiplex PCR; TCRdb stores just in-frame clones and leaves some out. Among some 390,000 clones listed, roughly nine tenths were seen once. Trimming left V 5 bases short and J 1 base short, with 17 bases between. This CDR3 has 16 residues. Germline V gene sequence: CDR1 PRHDT, CDR2 FYEKMQ (reference sequence). The treatment: around 19 received Ad26.COV2.S at low or high dose, single or two shots; about 5 received placebo; per-sample allocation not given. All samples were drawn on day 63, counting from the first vaccine or placebo injection. Sample: peripheral blood, taken in a trial of Ad26.COV2.S vaccine versus placebo. This sequence originates from a person between 18 and 65 years old who received the Ad26.COV2.S COVID-19 vaccine or a placebo. The V gene is TRBV13, the J gene TRBJ1-1, with a weak D call TRBD1 (6 bases). This CDR3 reads CASSHRTAPANTEAFF. CDR3 nucleotides: TGTGCCAGCAGCCATAGGACAGCTCCAGCGAACACTGAAGCTTTCTTT. The whole variable domain, remainder taken from reference TRBV13 and TRBJ1-1, is AAGVIQSPRHLIKEKRETATLKCYPIPRHDTVYWYQQGPGQDPQFLISFYEKMQSDKGSIPDRFSAQQFSDYHSELNMSSLELGDSALYFCASSHRTAPANTEAFFGQGTRLTVV.